The 24 T cell receptor beta chains in this list originate from one sample, sequenced in a study of follicular helper T cells after annual influenza vaccination. Time point described: 2015-2016 season, 7 days after influenza vaccination. Measured with immunoSEQ multiplex PCR; TCRdb has only the in-frame clones, and not every one. In the table there are roughly 7,000 clones, about 85% of which are singletons. This material consisted of CXCR5- memory CD4+ T cells sorted from blood, taken 7 days after influenza vaccination. These receptors were obtained from an adult who received the influenza vaccine.

This chain connects TRBV7-9 to TRBJ1-5; D unclear. Germline V gene data show CDR1 as SEHNR and CDR2 as FQNEAQ (reference sequence). Trimming pared 3 bases from V and 3 bases from J, leaving 9 bases between. This CDR3 comprises 14 residues. CDR3 protein: CASSLSSSNQPQHF. CDR3 bases: TGTGCCAGCAGCTTGAGTAGTTCCAATCAGCCCCAGCATTTT.

The V call is TRBV9, the J call TRBJ2-1; TRBD2 aligns across 13 bases. CDR3 length: 15 amino acids. V lost 4 bases, J lost 6 bases, and 4 bases stayed unmatched. CDR1 is SGDLS and CDR2 is YYNGEE in the germline V gene. The CDR3 DNA is TGTGCCAGCAGCATTACTAGCGGGAGGGGCAATGAGCAGTTCTTC. It codes for CASSITSGRGNEQFF.

The chain is built from TRBV6-5 and TRBJ1-1; D gene unclear. This CDR3 spans 13 amino acids. The V end was cut by 2 bases, the J end by 0 bases, with 4 bases between. The germline gives CDR1 MNHEY, CDR2 SVGAGI. CDR3 region: CASSYQMNTEAFF. CDR3 sequence (DNA): TGTGCCAGCAGTTACCAGATGAACACTGAAGCTTTCTTT.

V gene TRBV25-1 combines with J gene TRBJ1-2, with TRBD1 identical over 7 bases. The germline V gene encodes CDR1 MGHDK and CDR2 SYGVNS. V dropped 5 bases and J dropped 2; count of bases not matched to a gene: 2. This CDR3 has 13 amino acids. The CDR3: CASSQGGNYGYTF. DNA of the CDR3: TGTGCCAGCAGTCAGGGGGGGAACTATGGCTACACCTTC.

J is TRBJ1-1 and V is TRBV5-1, with D possibly TRBD1 on 6 matching bases. Trimming removed 0 bases from V and 5 bases from J, with 11 bases in between. Germline CDR1 SGHRS, CDR2 YFSETQ. This CDR3 contains 14 residues. CDR3 loop: CASSLDRVETEAFF. CDR3 sequence (DNA): TGCGCCAGCAGCTTGGACAGGGTGGAGACTGAAGCTTTCTTT. The whole variable domain, filled in from reference TRBV5-1 and TRBJ1-1, reads KAGVTQTPRYLIKTRGQQVTLSCSPISGHRSVSWYQQTPGQGLQFLFEYFSETQRNKGNFPGRFSGRQFSNSRSEMNVSTLELGDSALYLCASSLDRVETEAFFGQGTRLTVV.

This chain uses TRBV19 with TRBJ2-7; D is uncertain. Trimming cost V 7 bases and J 0 bases, with 13 bases left between them. Germline V gives CDR1 LNHDA, CDR2 SQIVND (reference sequence). The CDR3 contains 14 residues. DNA for the CDR3: TGTGCCAGTACCCTGACAAGGAGCTCCTACGAGCAGTACTTC. It yields the protein CASTLTRSSYEQYF.

V gene TRBV10-3 combines with J gene TRBJ1-1; no definite D call. This CDR3 region has 15 residues. Trimming shortened V by 5 bases and J by 1 base, and 14 bases separated the two germline ends. Germline V gene lookup returns CDR1 ENHRY and CDR2 SYGVKD. CDR3 in DNA: TGTGCCATCAGTTCCCAAACATGGGCGAACACTGAAGCTTTCTTT. This encodes CAISSQTWANTEAFF.

J is TRBJ2-7 and V is TRBV11-2; 8 bases are shared with TRBD1. The CDR3 consists of 15 residues. Germline CDR1 reads SGHAT; CDR2 reads FQNNGV. The trim removed 1 base at V and 1 base at J, leaving 3 bases unmatched. The CDR3 region is CASSLVTGGSYEQYF. CDR3 nucleotides: TGTGCCAGCAGCTTAGTAACAGGGGGTTCCTACGAGCAGTACTTC.

This sequence joins TRBV5-4 and TRBJ1-6; D is undetermined. This CDR3 is built from 13 residues. Trimming took off 0 bases at V and 7 bases at J, with 5 bases between the two ends. The germline V gene has CDR1 SGHNT and CDR2 YYREEE (reference sequence). The CDR3 nucleotides read TGTGCCAGCAGCTTGGCGGGGAATTCACCCCTCCACTTT. Its translation: CASSLAGNSPLHF.

J is TRBJ2-3 and V is TRBV10-3; D remains unclear. CDR3 size: 11 residues. Germline V lookup: CDR1 ENHRY, CDR2 SYGVKD. V was pared by 11 bases and J by 1 base, with 7 bases between. The CDR3 here is CASLGTDTQYF. The CDR3 DNA is TGTGCCTCCCTAGGCACAGATACGCAGTATTTT.

The rearrangement uses TRBV5-1 and TRBJ2-2; 7 nucleotides agree with TRBD2. CDR1 and CDR2 from the germline V gene are SGHRS and YFSETQ. The CDR3 extends over 14 amino acids. Losses at the gene ends were 2 bases for V and 5 bases for J; bases not matched to a gene: 3. The CDR3 loop reads CASSFGRETGELFF. CDR3 nucleotides: TGCGCCAGCAGCTTCGGGCGGGAGACCGGGGAGCTGTTTTTT.

This chain uses TRBV5-1 with TRBJ1-2; D is perhaps TRBD1 (5 bases). V lost 0 bases, J lost 4 bases, and 13 bases lay in between. The CDR3 is 15 residues long. CDR1 and CDR2 (germline): SGHRS, YFSETQ. The CDR3 DNA reads TGCGCCAGCAGCTTGGAGCGCGGGACCGCCTATGGCTACACCTTC. It is translated as CASSLERGTAYGYTF.

This clone was detected only once. CDR3 loop: CASSSLGETGANVLTF. In DNA form, the CDR3 reads TGTGCCAGCAGCTCCCTAGGGGAAACTGGGGCCAACGTCCTGACTTTC. The chain recombines TRBV5-4 with TRBJ2-6, with a tentative D call TRBD1 (5 bases). Germline loops: CDR1 SGHNT, CDR2 YYREEE (reference sequence). This CDR3 is built from 16 residues. The V and J ends lost 3 bases and 2 bases respectively, with 12 bases between them. The full variable domain, with the rest looked up from reference TRBV5-4 and TRBJ2-6, is ETGVTQSPTHLIKTRGQQVTLRCSSQSGHNTVSWYQQALGQGPQFIFQYYREEENGRGNFPPRFSGLQFPNYSSELNVNALELDDSALYLCASSSLGETGANVLTFGAGSRLTVL.

This clone was seen only a few times. The V and J genes are TRBV5-4 and TRBJ2-7; TRBD2 matches at 7 bases. The CDR3 runs to 14 residues. Germline trimming cut 0 bases from V and 5 bases from J; bases unmatched to any gene: 5. The germline CDR1 and CDR2 sequences are SGHNT and YYREEE (reference sequence). The CDR3 here is CASSLGGRADEQYF. DNA for the CDR3: TGTGCCAGCAGCTTGGGGGGGAGGGCAGACGAGCAGTACTTC.

This clone was recorded only once. The rearrangement links TRBV7-3 to TRBJ1-1; D ambiguous. Trimming pared 2 bases from V and 4 bases from J, leaving 8 bases between. In germline, CDR1 is SGHTA, CDR2 FQGTGA. The CDR3 runs to 13 residues. The CDR3: CASSLSAITEAFF. The CDR3 nucleotides are TGTGCCAGCAGCTTATCGGCAATCACTGAAGCTTTCTTT.

The chain recombines TRBV5-4 with TRBJ2-4; D call uncertain. V shed 2 bases and J shed 0 bases, with 9 bases lying between them. Looked up from germline, CDR1 is SGHNT and CDR2 is YYREEE (reference sequence). The CDR3 sequence is 15 residues long. The CDR3 sequence: CASSLGGLAKNIQYF. Written as DNA, the CDR3 is TGTGCCAGCAGCTTAGGCGGTCTAGCCAAAAACATTCAGTACTTC. The full variable domain, rest sourced from reference TRBV5-4 and TRBJ2-4, is ETGVTQSPTHLIKTRGQQVTLRCSSQSGHNTVSWYQQALGQGPQFIFQYYREEENGRGNFPPRFSGLQFPNYSSELNVNALELDDSALYLCASSLGGLAKNIQYFGAGTRLSVL.

The chain is built from TRBV2 and TRBJ1-4; D is undetermined. The CDR3 totals 15 residues. Germline values: CDR1 SNHLY, CDR2 FYNNEI. Trimming left V 5 bases short and J 3 bases short, with 13 bases between. Here the CDR3 DNA reads TGTGCCAGCAGTAAACTGCTCGGGGCTAATGAAAAACTGTTTTTT. It yields the protein CASSKLLGANEKLFF.

The rearrangement joins TRBV20-1 to TRBJ2-5; D gene uncertain. CDR3 size: 11 residues. In germline, CDR1 is DFQATT, CDR2 SNEGSKA (reference sequence). With 7 bases removed from V and 5 bases from J, the gap between germline ends came to 11 bases. This CDR3 reads CSGGSWETQYF. In DNA form, the CDR3 reads TGCAGTGGGGGTAGCTGGGAGACCCAGTACTTC.

The chain couples TRBV30 to TRBJ1-3, with a weak D call TRBD1 (5 bases). CDR1 GTSNPN and CDR2 SVGIG come from the germline V gene (reference sequence). The CDR3 is made up of 15 amino acids. Trimming shortened V by 3 bases and J by 0 bases, and 12 bases separated the two germline ends. The CDR3 DNA reads as TGTGCCTGGAGGGTTCAGGGAACCTCTGGAAACACCATATATTTT. Its translation: CAWRVQGTSGNTIYF.

The chain employs TRBV11-3 and TRBJ2-1, with D perhaps given as TRBD1 or TRBD2 (5 bases each). This CDR3 has 15 residues. Germline assignment: CDR1 SGHNT and CDR2 YENEEA. The ends were cut back, 3 bases at V and 1 base at J, with 10 bases in the middle. The CDR3 coding sequence is TGTGCCAGCAGCTTTGGGGGTAGGTCCTACAATGAGCAGTTCTTC. Translating it yields CASSFGGRSYNEQFF.

CDR3 protein: CASSLAGQGTGELFF. The CDR3, as DNA: TGCGCCAGCAGCTTGGCGGGACAGGGAACCGGGGAGCTGTTTTTT. The chain joins TRBV5-1 to TRBJ2-2; 9 bases fit TRBD1. V lost 0 bases to trimming and J lost 5 bases; unmatched junction nucleotides: 2. The germline gives CDR1 SGHRS, CDR2 YFSETQ. This CDR3 has 15 residues.

The chain has TRBV19 and TRBJ1-2, with D unclear. The CDR3 sequence is 13 residues long. The V gene lost 10 bases and the J gene lost 6 bases, with 18 bases spanning the gap. CDR1 is LNHDA, CDR2 SQIVND, per germline (reference sequence). In nucleotides, the CDR3 is TGTGCCACCAATCGGGTCAGTGGAAATGGCTACACCTTC. It codes for CATNRVSGNGYTF.

This chain links TRBV19 with TRBJ1-2; TRBD1 matches 8 bases. CDR3 length: 15 residues. V dropped 3 bases and J dropped 3; count of bases not matched to a gene: 6. CDR1 and CDR2 from the germline V gene are LNHDA and SQIVND (reference sequence). Here the CDR3 DNA reads TGTGCCAGTAGTATCCCCAGGGGGCAGCACTATGGCTACACCTTC. It codes for CASSIPRGQHYGYTF.

The rearrangement joins TRBV19 to TRBJ2-1; 8 bases match TRBD2. Unmatched junction bases numbered 15, after V lost 11 bases and J lost 0 bases. The CDR3 contains 17 residues. Germline-derived CDR1 and CDR2 are LNHDA and SQIVND (reference sequence). The CDR3 DNA reads as TGTGCCTCAAACCCTAGCCCCCTAGCGGGCTCCTACAATGAGCAGTTCTTC. Translating gives CASNPSPLAGSYNEQFF.